This T cell receptor (beta chain) came from a study of CD8+CD57+ T cells in acquired aplastic anemia. Overall study: The average for DNA from sorted CD4+ and CD8+ cells was 3.2 ug. Notes on the study in general: Roughly 28 was the count of CD8+ CDR3 sequences that patients shared with controls.

From germline, CDR1 is LNHDA and CDR2 SQIVND (reference sequence). CDR3 length: 13 residues. The V end was cut by 7 bases, the J end by 1 base, with 9 bases between. The patients chosen for sequencing had shown expansion of CD8+CD57+ cells (detected by flow cytometry). Prior therapy had not been administered to any patient at the time of blood sampling. Details on this clonotype: What it recognizes is unknown.

For CDR3 and TCR beta VDJ profiling, genomic DNA was the template used. Each CDR3 protein is one row after TCRdb ran MiXCR on the reads. The data show 120,000 or so distinct CDR3 sequences, nearly 40% seen once. This TCR derives from a human donor with aplastic anemia. The chain carries TRBV19 and TRBJ2-3, with a weak D call TRBD2 (5 bases). Sample: sorted CD4+, CD8+, or CD8+CD57+ T cells (not recorded which) from PBMCs. This CDR3 reads CASIDYRTDTQYF. The CDR3 bases are TGTGCCAGTATTGACTACCGCACAGATACGCAGTATTTT.